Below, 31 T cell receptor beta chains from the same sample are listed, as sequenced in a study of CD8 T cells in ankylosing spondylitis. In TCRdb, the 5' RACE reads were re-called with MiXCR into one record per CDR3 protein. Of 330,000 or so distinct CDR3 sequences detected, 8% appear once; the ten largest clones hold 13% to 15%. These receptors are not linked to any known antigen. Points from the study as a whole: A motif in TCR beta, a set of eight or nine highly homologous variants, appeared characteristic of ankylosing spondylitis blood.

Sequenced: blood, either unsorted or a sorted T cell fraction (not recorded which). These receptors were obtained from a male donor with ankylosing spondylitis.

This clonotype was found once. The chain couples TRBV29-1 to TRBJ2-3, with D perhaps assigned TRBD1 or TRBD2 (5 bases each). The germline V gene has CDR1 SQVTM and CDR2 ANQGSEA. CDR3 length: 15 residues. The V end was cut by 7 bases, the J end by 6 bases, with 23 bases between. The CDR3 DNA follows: TGCAGCGCTTGTCCGGGACCCGTGGAAGGGGATACGCAGTATTTT. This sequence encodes CSACPGPVEGDTQYF.

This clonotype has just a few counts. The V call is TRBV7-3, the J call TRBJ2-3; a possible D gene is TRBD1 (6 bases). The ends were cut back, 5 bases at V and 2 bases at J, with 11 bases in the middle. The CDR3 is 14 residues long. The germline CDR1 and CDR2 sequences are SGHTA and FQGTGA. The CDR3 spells CASSPDRYTDTQYF. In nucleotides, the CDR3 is TGTGCCAGCAGCCCGGACAGATACACAGATACGCAGTATTTT.

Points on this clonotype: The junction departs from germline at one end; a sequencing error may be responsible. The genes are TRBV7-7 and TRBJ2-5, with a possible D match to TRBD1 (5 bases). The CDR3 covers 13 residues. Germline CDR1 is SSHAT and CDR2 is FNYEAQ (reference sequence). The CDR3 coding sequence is TGTGCTAGCAGCTTTTGGGGCGTGGAGACCCAGTACTTC. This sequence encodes CASSFWGVETQYF.

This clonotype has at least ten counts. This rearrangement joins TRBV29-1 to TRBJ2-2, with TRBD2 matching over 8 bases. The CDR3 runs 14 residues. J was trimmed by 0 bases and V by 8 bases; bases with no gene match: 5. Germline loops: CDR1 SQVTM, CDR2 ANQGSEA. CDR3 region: CSHRSGANTGELFF. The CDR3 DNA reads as TGCAGCCACCGTAGCGGGGCGAACACCGGGGAGCTGTTTTTT.

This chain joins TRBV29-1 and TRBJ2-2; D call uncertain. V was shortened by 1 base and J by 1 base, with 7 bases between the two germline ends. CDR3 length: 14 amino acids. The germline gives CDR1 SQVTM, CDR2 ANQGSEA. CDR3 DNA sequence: TGCAGCGTTGAAGGGTGGGGGAACACCGGGGAGCTGTTTTTT. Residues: CSVEGWGNTGELFF.

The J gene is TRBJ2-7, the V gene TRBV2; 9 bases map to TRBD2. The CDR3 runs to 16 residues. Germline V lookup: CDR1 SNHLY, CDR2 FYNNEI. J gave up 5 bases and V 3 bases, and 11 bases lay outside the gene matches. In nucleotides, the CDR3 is TGTGCCAGCAGTGACCCCCGCGCGGGAGGGAACCACGAGCAGTACTTC. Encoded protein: CASSDPRAGGNHEQYF. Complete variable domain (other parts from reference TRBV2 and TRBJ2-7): EPEVTQTPSHQVTQMGQEVILRCVPISNHLYFYWYRQILGQKVEFLVSFYNNEISEKSEIFDDQFSVERPDGSNFTLKIRSTKLEDSAMYFCASSDPRAGGNHEQYFGPGTRLTVT.

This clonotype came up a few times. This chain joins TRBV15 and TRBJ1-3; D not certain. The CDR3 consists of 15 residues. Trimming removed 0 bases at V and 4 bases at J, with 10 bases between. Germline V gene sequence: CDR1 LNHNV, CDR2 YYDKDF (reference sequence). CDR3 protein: CATSRELGGGNTIYF. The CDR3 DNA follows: TGTGCCACCAGCAGAGAACTCGGTGGAGGAAACACCATATATTTT. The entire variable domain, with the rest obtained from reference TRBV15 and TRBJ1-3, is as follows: DAMVIQNPRYQVTQFGKPVTLSCSQTLNHNVMYWYQQKSSQAPKLLFHYYDKDFNNEADTPDNFQSRRPNTSFCFLDIRSPGLGDTAMYLCATSRELGGGNTIYFGEGSWLTVV.

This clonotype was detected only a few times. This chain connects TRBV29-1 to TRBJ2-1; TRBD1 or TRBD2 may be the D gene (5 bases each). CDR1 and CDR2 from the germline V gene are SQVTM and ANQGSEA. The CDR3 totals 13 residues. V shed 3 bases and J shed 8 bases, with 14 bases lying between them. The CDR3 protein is CSVEGEPGDEQFF. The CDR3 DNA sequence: TGCAGCGTTGAGGGGGAGCCAGGCGATGAGCAGTTCTTC.

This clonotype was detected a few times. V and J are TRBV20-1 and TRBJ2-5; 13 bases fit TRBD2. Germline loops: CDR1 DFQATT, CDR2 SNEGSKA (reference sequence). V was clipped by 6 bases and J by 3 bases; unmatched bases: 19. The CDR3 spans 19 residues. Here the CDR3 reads CSAIWEMGLAGRMEETQYF. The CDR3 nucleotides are TGCAGTGCAATATGGGAAATGGGACTAGCGGGGCGGATGGAAGAGACCCAGTACTTC.

The CDR3 DNA reads TGTGCCAGTAGTACCCGGGCACTTATGGATACGCAGTATTTT. This translates into CASSTRALMDTQYF. The chain combines TRBV19 with TRBJ2-3; D remains ambiguous. The CDR3 runs 14 residues. V was trimmed by 4 bases and J by 6 bases, leaving 14 bases between them. From germline, CDR1 is LNHDA and CDR2 SQIVND (reference sequence).

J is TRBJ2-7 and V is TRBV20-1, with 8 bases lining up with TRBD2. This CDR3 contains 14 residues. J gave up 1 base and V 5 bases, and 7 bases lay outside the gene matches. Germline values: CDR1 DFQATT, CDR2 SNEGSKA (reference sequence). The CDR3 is CSAWSGSWSYEQYF. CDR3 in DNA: TGCAGTGCTTGGAGCGGGAGTTGGTCCTACGAGCAGTACTTC.

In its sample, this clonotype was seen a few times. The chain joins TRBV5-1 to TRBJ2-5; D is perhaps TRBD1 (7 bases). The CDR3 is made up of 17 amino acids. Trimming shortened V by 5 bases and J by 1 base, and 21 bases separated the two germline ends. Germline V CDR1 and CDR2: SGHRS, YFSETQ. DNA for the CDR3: TGCGCCAGCAGTCCTAACATATACCAGGGGGGCCAAGAGACCCAGTACTTC. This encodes CASSPNIYQGGQETQYF.

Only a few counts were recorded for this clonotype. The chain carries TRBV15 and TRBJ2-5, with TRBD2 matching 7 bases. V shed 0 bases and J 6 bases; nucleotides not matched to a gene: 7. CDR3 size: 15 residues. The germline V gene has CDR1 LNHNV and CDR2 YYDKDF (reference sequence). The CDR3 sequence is CATSREGGPKQTQYF. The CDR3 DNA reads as TGTGCCACCAGCAGAGAGGGAGGGCCGAAGCAGACCCAGTACTTC.

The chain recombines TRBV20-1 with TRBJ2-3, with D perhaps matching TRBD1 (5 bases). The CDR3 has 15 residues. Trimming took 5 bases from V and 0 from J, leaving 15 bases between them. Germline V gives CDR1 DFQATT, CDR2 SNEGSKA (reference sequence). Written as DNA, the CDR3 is TGCAGTGCTGTCATCAGACAGATAAGCACAGATACGCAGTATTTT. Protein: CSAVIRQISTDTQYF.

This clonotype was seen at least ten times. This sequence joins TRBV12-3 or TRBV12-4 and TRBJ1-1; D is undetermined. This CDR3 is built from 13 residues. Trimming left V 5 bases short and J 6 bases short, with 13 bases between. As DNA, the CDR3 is TGTGCCAGCAGTCCGGCCGGTATTGCTGAAGCTTTCTTT. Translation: CASSPAGIAEAFF.

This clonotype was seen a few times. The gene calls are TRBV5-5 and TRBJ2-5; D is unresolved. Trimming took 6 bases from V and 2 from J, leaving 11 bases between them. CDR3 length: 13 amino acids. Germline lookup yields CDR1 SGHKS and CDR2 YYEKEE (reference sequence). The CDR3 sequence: CASTPMGQETQYF. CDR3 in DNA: TGTGCCAGCACCCCAATGGGGCAAGAGACCCAGTACTTC. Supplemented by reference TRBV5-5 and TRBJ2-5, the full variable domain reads DAGVTQSPTHLIKTRGQQVTLRCSPISGHKSVSWYQQVLGQGPQFIFQYYEKEERGRGNFPDRFSARQFPNYSSELNVNALLLGDSALYLCASTPMGQETQYFGPGTRLLVL.

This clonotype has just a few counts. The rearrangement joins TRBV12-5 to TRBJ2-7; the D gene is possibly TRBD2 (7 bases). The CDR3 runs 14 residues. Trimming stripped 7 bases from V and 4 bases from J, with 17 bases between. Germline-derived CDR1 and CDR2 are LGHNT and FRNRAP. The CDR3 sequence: CASDGGPGIYEQYF. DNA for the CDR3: TGTGCTAGTGACGGGGGGCCAGGGATTTACGAGCAGTACTTC.

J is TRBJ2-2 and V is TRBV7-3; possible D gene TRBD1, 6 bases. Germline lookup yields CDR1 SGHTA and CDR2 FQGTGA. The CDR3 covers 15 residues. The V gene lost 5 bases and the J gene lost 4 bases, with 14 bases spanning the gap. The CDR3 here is CASSPGTPRTGELFF. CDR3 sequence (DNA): TGTGCCAGCAGCCCCGGGACACCACGCACCGGGGAGCTGTTTTTT.

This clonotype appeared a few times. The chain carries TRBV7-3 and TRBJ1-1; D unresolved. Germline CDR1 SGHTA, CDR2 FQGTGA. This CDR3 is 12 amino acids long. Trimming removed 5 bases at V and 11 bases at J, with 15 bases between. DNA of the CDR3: TGTGCCAGCAGCATAGAAGGCGGTAGGGCTTTCTTT. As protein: CASSIEGGRAFF.

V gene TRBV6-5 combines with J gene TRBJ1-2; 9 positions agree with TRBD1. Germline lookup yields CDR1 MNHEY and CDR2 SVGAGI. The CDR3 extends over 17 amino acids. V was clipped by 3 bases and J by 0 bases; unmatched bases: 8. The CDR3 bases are TGTGCCAGCAGTTATTTAGGGACAGGGAGGTCTAACTATGGCTACACCTTC. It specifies CASSYLGTGRSNYGYTF.

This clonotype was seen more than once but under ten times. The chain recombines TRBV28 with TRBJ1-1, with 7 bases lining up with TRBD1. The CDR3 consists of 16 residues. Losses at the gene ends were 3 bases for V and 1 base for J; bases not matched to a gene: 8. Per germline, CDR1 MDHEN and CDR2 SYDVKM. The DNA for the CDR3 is TGTGCCAGCAGTTTTTATCAGGGGGTGACGAACACTGAAGCTTTCTTT. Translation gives CASSFYQGVTNTEAFF.

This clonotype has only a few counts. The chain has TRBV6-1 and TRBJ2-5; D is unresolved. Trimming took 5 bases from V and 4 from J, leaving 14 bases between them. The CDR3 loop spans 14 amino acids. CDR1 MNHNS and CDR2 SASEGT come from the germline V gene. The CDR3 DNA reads TGTGCCAGCAGTCCGGGCCGCTTGGGAGAGACCCAGTACTTC. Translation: CASSPGRLGETQYF.

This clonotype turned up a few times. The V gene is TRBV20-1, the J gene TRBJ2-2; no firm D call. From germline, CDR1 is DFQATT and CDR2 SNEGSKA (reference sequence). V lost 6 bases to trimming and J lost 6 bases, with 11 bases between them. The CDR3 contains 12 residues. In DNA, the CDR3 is TGCAGTGCCCCCCGCCTTTCCGGGGAGCTGTTTTTT. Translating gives CSAPRLSGELFF.

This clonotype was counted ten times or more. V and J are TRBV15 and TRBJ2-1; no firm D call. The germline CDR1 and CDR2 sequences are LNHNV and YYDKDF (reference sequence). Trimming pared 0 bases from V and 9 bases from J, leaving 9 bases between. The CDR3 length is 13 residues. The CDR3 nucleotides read TGTGCCACCAGCAGAGATCTAGTGGGTGAGCAGTTCTTC. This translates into CATSRDLVGEQFF. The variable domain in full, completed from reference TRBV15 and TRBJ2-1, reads DAMVIQNPRYQVTQFGKPVTLSCSQTLNHNVMYWYQQKSSQAPKLLFHYYDKDFNNEADTPDNFQSRRPNTSFCFLDIRSPGLGDTAMYLCATSRDLVGEQFFGPGTRLTVL.

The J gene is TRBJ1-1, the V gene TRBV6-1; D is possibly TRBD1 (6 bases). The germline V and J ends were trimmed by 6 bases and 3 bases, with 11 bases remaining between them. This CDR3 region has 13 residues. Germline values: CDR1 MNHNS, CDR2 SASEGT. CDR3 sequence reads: CASSLYRDTEAFF. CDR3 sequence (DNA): TGTGCCAGCAGCCTTTACAGGGACACTGAAGCTTTCTTT.

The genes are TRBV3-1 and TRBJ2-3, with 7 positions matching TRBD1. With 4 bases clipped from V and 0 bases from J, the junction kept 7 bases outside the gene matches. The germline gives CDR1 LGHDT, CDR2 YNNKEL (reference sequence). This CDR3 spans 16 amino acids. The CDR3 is CASSLAGTVSTDTQYF. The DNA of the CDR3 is TGTGCCAGCAGCCTGGCCGGGACAGTCAGCACAGATACGCAGTATTTT.

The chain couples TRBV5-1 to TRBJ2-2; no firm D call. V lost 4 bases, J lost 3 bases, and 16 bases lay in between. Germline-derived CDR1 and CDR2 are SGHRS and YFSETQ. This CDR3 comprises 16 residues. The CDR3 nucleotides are TGCGCCAGCAGCCAGGCCAGCTCGGCCGACACCGGGGAGCTGTTTTTT. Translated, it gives CASSQASSADTGELFF.

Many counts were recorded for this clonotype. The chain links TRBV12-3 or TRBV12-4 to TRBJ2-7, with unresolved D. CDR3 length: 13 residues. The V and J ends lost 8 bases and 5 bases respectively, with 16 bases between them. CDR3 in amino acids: CASSLGAAHEQYF. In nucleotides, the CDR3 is TGTGCCAGCTCGCTTGGCGCGGCCCACGAGCAGTACTTC.

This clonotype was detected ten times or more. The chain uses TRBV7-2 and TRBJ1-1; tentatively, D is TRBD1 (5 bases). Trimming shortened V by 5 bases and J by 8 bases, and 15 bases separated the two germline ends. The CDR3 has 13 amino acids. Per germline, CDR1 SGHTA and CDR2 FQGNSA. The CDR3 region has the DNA TGTGCCAGCAGCGGGGTAGGACGGACAGAAGCTTTCTTT. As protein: CASSGVGRTEAFF.

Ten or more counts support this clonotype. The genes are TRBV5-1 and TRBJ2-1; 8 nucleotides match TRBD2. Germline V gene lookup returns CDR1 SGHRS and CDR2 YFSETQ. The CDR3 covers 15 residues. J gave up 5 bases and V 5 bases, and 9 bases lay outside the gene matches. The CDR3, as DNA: TGCGCCAGCAGTTTACTAGCGGAATCCCACAATGAGCAGTTCTTC. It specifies CASSLLAESHNEQFF.

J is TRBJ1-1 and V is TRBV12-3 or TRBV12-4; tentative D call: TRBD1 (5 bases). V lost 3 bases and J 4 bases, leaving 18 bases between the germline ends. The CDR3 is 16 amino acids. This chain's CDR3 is CASSFRGYRVITEAFF. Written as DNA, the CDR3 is TGTGCCAGCAGTTTTCGGGGGTATCGGGTGATCACTGAAGCTTTCTTT.